These 32 T cell receptor beta chains came from one sample sequenced in a study of blood T cell repertoires in COVID-19. Sequencing used immunoSEQ multiplex PCR; TCRdb keeps in-frame clones, though not all of them. The sample includes about 170,000 clones, around 87% of them seen just once. Specimen: peripheral blood. These receptors were obtained from a woman of 80 years or more in a cohort sampled during active or convalescent COVID-19.

The chain has TRBV19 and TRBJ1-2, with D possibly being TRBD1 (5 bases). CDR3 length: 13 residues. Germline V gene data show CDR1 as LNHDA and CDR2 as SQIVND (reference sequence). Deletions cut 5 bases from V and 4 bases from J, with 11 bases between. The CDR3 DNA reads TGTGCCAGTAGTCCTGACAGACCCTATGGCTACACCTTC. Protein sequence: CASSPDRPYGYTF.

There are a few counts of this clone. This chain connects TRBV4-1 to TRBJ1-1, with D unclear. Germline V CDR1 and CDR2: MGHRA, YSYEKL. The V and J ends lost 0 bases and 0 bases respectively, with 11 bases between them. The CDR3 length is 16 residues. CDR3 coding DNA: TGCGCCAGCAGCCAAGACCCCTCGGAGTTGAACACTGAAGCTTTCTTT. The encoded protein is CASSQDPSELNTEAFF.

The V and J genes are TRBV27 and TRBJ2-1, with TRBD2 identical over 9 bases. The CDR3 has 15 amino acids. Germline-derived CDR1 and CDR2 are MNHEY and SMNVEV (reference sequence). V was pared by 6 bases and J by 1 base, with 4 bases of the junction left unmatched. The CDR3 bases are TGTGCCAGCAGAAAGGGACTAGCATCCTACAATGAGCAGTTCTTC. Encoded protein: CASRKGLASYNEQFF.

V usage is TRBV18 and J usage is TRBJ2-2; weak D call: TRBD2 (6 bases). V was clipped by 6 bases and J by 1 base, with 12 bases between them. Germline values: CDR1 KGHSH, CDR2 LQKENI. This CDR3 is 15 amino acids long. This CDR3 reads CASSDAGRNTGELFF. The CDR3 bases are TGTGCCAGCTCCGATGCGGGGCGGAACACCGGGGAGCTGTTTTTT.

V gene TRBV5-5 combines with J gene TRBJ2-7; 7 bases map to TRBD1. The CDR3 length is 13 residues. V lost 2 bases to trimming and J lost 9 bases; unmatched junction nucleotides: 8. Germline-derived CDR1 and CDR2 are SGHKS and YYEKEE (reference sequence). The CDR3 sequence is CASSFGTGVRQYF. CDR3 bases: TGTGCCAGCAGCTTTGGTACAGGGGTCCGGCAGTACTTC.

This chain joins TRBV11-3 and TRBJ2-5; TRBD2 matches at 9 bases. V lost 3 bases, J lost 2 bases, and 4 bases stayed unmatched. The CDR3 consists of 15 residues. Germline CDR1 and CDR2: SGHNT and YENEEA. The CDR3 DNA is TGTGCCAGCAGCTTCGTAGCGGGGGTACAAGAGACCCAGTACTTC. Translation gives CASSFVAGVQETQYF.

Here the CDR3 reads CASRKHHEGRYEQYF. CDR3 nucleotides: TGTGCCAGCAGGAAACATCATGAGGGGAGGTACGAGCAGTACTTC. The gene calls are TRBV6-4 and TRBJ2-7; TRBD2 is a possible D gene (6 bases). Between the trimmed V and J ends, which lost 6 bases and 4 bases, there was a span of 19 bases. CDR1 is MRHNA, CDR2 SNTAGT, per germline. CDR3 length: 15 amino acids.

V is TRBV3-1 (or the pseudogene TRBV3-2) and J is TRBJ2-3; no reliable D call. The germline V gene has CDR1 LGHDT and CDR2 YNNKEL (reference sequence). The V end lost 4 bases, the J end lost 5 bases, and 4 bases lay between the germline ends. The CDR3 loop spans 11 amino acids. CDR3 amino acids: CASSLGDTQYF. The DNA of the CDR3 is TGTGCCAGCAGCCTCGGAGATACGCAGTATTTT.

A few counts support this clone. The rearrangement links TRBV18 to TRBJ1-5; 8 bases map to TRBD1. The CDR3 contains 19 residues. The ends lost 0 bases at V and 2 bases at J; junction bases unmatched: 12. From germline, CDR1 is KGHSH and CDR2 LQKENI. CDR3: CASSPPMGQAASGNQPQHF. As DNA, the CDR3 is TGTGCCAGCTCACCACCGATGGGACAGGCGGCAAGTGGCAATCAGCCCCAGCATTTT. The entire variable domain, with the rest obtained from reference TRBV18 and TRBJ1-5, is as follows: NAGVMQNPRHLVRRRGQEARLRCSPMKGHSHVYWYRQLPEEGLKFMVYLQKENIIDESGMPKERFSAEFPKEGPSILRIQQVVRGDSAAYFCASSPPMGQAASGNQPQHFGDGTRLSIL.

This chain uses TRBV2 with TRBJ2-7; D might be TRBD2 (5 bases). The V and J ends lost 5 bases and 9 bases respectively, with 8 bases between them. This CDR3 contains 10 residues. Germline lookup yields CDR1 SNHLY and CDR2 FYNNEI. DNA for the CDR3: TGTGCCAGCAGTCTAGCATGGCAGTACTTC. Translating it yields CASSLAWQYF.

This clone was picked up one time. This rearrangement joins TRBV5-6 to TRBJ2-1, with TRBD2 matching over 7 bases. With V trimmed by 4 bases and J by 0 bases, 4 bases remained unmatched. The germline gives CDR1 SGHDT, CDR2 YYEEEE. The CDR3 is made up of 15 amino acids. CDR3 amino acids: CASSPGRFSYNEQFF. The CDR3 DNA reads as TGTGCCAGCAGCCCCGGGAGGTTCTCCTACAATGAGCAGTTCTTC.

The chain is built from TRBV20-1 and TRBJ1-5; D not certain. This CDR3 has 14 residues. Trimming cost V 3 bases and J 4 bases, with 13 bases left between them. Germline V gene sequence: CDR1 DFQATT, CDR2 SNEGSKA (reference sequence). CDR3: CSASRGLENQPQHF. CDR3 bases: TGCAGTGCTAGTCGGGGTCTGGAGAATCAGCCCCAGCATTTT.

CDR3 region: CASSIPPTAVSQYF. In DNA, the CDR3 is TGTGCCAGCAGCATCCCCCCGACTGCAGTCTCGCAGTATTTT. This chain connects TRBV7-9 to TRBJ2-3; D not certain. The V end lost 5 bases, the J end lost 10 bases, and 19 bases lay between the germline ends. Germline V gene data show CDR1 as SEHNR and CDR2 as FQNEAQ (reference sequence). The length of the CDR3 is 14 residues.

The chain carries TRBV19 and TRBJ2-1; 8 bases align to TRBD2. CDR3 size: 13 residues. Germline loops: CDR1 LNHDA, CDR2 SQIVND (reference sequence). The V segment lost 6 bases and the J segment 4 bases; nucleotides outside the gene matches: 2. The CDR3 nucleotides read TGTGCCAGTAGACTAGCGGAGTACAATGAGCAGTTCTTC. Protein sequence: CASRLAEYNEQFF. The complete variable domain, with remaining parts taken from reference TRBV19 and TRBJ2-1, reads DGGITQSPKYLFRKEGQNVTLSCEQNLNHDAMYWYRQDPGQGLRLIYYSQIVNDFQKGDIAEGYSVSREKKESFPLTVTSAQKNPTAFYLCASRLAEYNEQFFGPGTRLTVL.

The chain recombines TRBV24-1 with TRBJ2-1, with 8 bases matching TRBD2. The V segment lost 1 base and the J segment 6 bases; nucleotides outside the gene matches: 13. Germline lookup yields CDR1 KGHDR and CDR2 SFDVKD. The CDR3 covers 18 residues. As DNA, the CDR3 is TGTGCCACCAGTGATTTATTGGGGGGGCTAGCGGGCCTCAATGAGCAGTTCTTC. Protein: CATSDLLGGLAGLNEQFF.

This clone was counted a few times. The rearrangement links TRBV5-1 to TRBJ2-3; 9 positions match TRBD1. Trimming removed 4 bases from V and 2 bases from J; junction bases left unmatched: 8. Germline V gene lookup returns CDR1 SGHRS and CDR2 YFSETQ. The CDR3 spans 16 residues. CDR3 region: CASSPGQGVFTDTQYF. In DNA form, the CDR3 reads TGCGCCAGCAGCCCGGGACAGGGAGTCTTCACAGATACGCAGTATTTT.

V gene TRBV21-1 combines with J gene TRBJ2-7; no check of the table's D call, TRBD1, against the DNA was made. TRBV21-1 counts as a pseudogene. CDR3 length: 17 residues. The CDR3 region is CASSKVRQDRSSYEQYF. Here the CDR3 DNA reads TGTGCCAGCAGCAAAGTCCGCCAGGACAGGAGCTCCTACGAGCAGTACTTC.

V and J are TRBV5-6 and TRBJ1-4; 10 bases align to TRBD1. The germline V gene encodes CDR1 SGHDT and CDR2 YYEEEE. CDR3 length: 15 residues. V trimming: 6 bases; J trimming: 6 bases; junction bases outside the gene matches: 8. This CDR3 is CASNSPGTGDEKLFF. CDR3 DNA: TGTGCCAGCAACTCGCCAGGGACAGGGGATGAAAAACTGTTTTTT.

This sequence joins TRBV5-1 and TRBJ1-4; 9 nucleotides line up with TRBD1. The CDR3 runs 17 residues. Germline V lookup: CDR1 SGHRS, CDR2 YFSETQ. The trim removed 0 bases at V and 4 bases at J, leaving 7 bases unmatched. The CDR3: CASSLDGQGTLNEKLFF. For the CDR3, the DNA is TGCGCCAGCAGCTTGGACGGACAGGGGACCCTTAATGAAAAACTGTTTTTT. Filled out from reference TRBV5-1 and TRBJ1-4, the complete variable domain reads KAGVTQTPRYLIKTRGQQVTLSCSPISGHRSVSWYQQTPGQGLQFLFEYFSETQRNKGNFPGRFSGRQFSNSRSEMNVSTLELGDSALYLCASSLDGQGTLNEKLFFGSGTQLSVL.

The genes are TRBV5-1 and TRBJ2-3, with TRBD1 matching over 7 bases. The CDR3 is 15 amino acids. Unmatched junction bases numbered 3, after V lost 0 bases and J lost 2 bases. Germline-derived CDR1 and CDR2 are SGHRS and YFSETQ. The DNA for the CDR3 is TGCGCCAGCAGCTTGGTTACAGGGGACACAGATACGCAGTATTTT. As protein: CASSLVTGDTDTQYF.

V gene TRBV19 combines with J gene TRBJ1-2; 9 positions match TRBD1. Germline CDR1 reads LNHDA; CDR2 reads SQIVND (reference sequence). The CDR3 has 15 residues. The junction had 5 bases not matched to a gene; V was cut back by 4 bases and J by 2 bases. The CDR3: CASSTDRGKNYGYTF. In DNA form, the CDR3 reads TGTGCCAGTAGTACGGACAGGGGAAAGAACTATGGCTACACCTTC. Supplemented by reference TRBV19 and TRBJ1-2, the full variable domain reads DGGITQSPKYLFRKEGQNVTLSCEQNLNHDAMYWYRQDPGQGLRLIYYSQIVNDFQKGDIAEGYSVSREKKESFPLTVTSAQKNPTAFYLCASSTDRGKNYGYTFGSGTRLTVV.

The J gene is TRBJ2-2, the V gene TRBV2; 11 bases map to TRBD2. J lost 6 bases, V lost 7 bases, and 13 bases had no gene match. This CDR3 region has 17 residues. Germline CDR1 SNHLY, CDR2 FYNNEI. CDR3 amino acids: CASNPARASGRSGELFF. The CDR3 DNA reads TGTGCCAGCAACCCAGCGCGAGCTAGCGGGAGGTCCGGGGAGCTGTTTTTT.

The chain carries TRBV7-2 and TRBJ1-4; TRBD1 aligns across 9 bases. V shed 5 bases and J 7 bases; nucleotides not matched to a gene: 2. Per the germline V gene, CDR1 is SGHTA and CDR2 is FQGNSA. The length of the CDR3 is 13 residues. CDR3 loop: CASSDRGFEKLFF. CDR3 DNA: TGTGCCAGCAGCGACAGGGGGTTTGAAAAACTGTTTTTT.

The V gene is TRBV4-3, the J gene TRBJ1-2; perhaps TRBD1 as D (6 bases). The CDR3 extends over 13 amino acids. V lost 4 bases and J 1 base, leaving 7 bases between the germline ends. Germline V gene data show CDR1 as LGHNA and CDR2 as YSLEER. The CDR3 coding sequence is TGCGCCAGCAGCCGGGACATTAACTATGGCTACACCTTC. Protein product: CASSRDINYGYTF.

This clone was observed once. V gene TRBV4-1 combines with J gene TRBJ2-3; 12 positions agree with TRBD2. With V trimmed by 4 bases and J by 4 bases, 15 bases remained unmatched. The CDR3 sequence is 19 residues long. Germline V gene lookup returns CDR1 MGHRA and CDR2 YSYEKL. The CDR3 loop reads CASSRRLAGDKTYPDTQYF. As DNA, the CDR3 is TGCGCCAGCAGCCGCAGACTAGCGGGGGACAAGACTTATCCAGATACGCAGTATTTT.

The chain's CDR3 is CASRGAVQETQYF. The CDR3 DNA follows: TGTGCCAGCAGGGGGGCAGTTCAAGAGACCCAGTACTTC. The chain is built from TRBV5-6 and TRBJ2-5, with D perhaps TRBD1 (6 bases). Per the germline V gene, CDR1 is SGHDT and CDR2 is YYEEEE. V lost 5 bases and J 2 bases, leaving 10 bases between the germline ends. The CDR3 is 13 amino acids.

The genes are TRBV10-2 and TRBJ1-1; D unresolved. The CDR3 is 15 residues long. Deletions cut 4 bases from V and 7 bases from J, with 19 bases between. From germline, CDR1 is WSHSY and CDR2 SAAADI. DNA for the CDR3: TGCGCCAGCAGTGGACGTTTGGCGGAAGCTCTTGAAGCTTTCTTT. This codes for CASSGRLAEALEAFF.

V usage is TRBV11-3 and J usage is TRBJ2-3; D is uncertain. CDR3 size: 13 residues. Trimming cost V 3 bases and J 6 bases, with 10 bases left between them. Germline loops: CDR1 SGHNT, CDR2 YENEEA. The DNA for the CDR3 is TGTGCCAGCAGCTTCCAAGAGGCCGATACGCAGTATTTT. Translating gives CASSFQEADTQYF. Together with reference TRBV11-3 and TRBJ2-3, the CDR3 gives the full variable domain: EAGVVQSPRYKIIEKKQPVAFWCNPISGHNTLYWYLQNLGQGPELLIRYENEEAVDDSQLPKDRFSAERLKGVDSTLKIQPAELGDSAVYLCASSFQEADTQYFGPGTRLTVL.

The rearrangement joins TRBV7-2 to TRBJ2-7; TRBD1 matches 7 bases. Germline CDR1 and CDR2: SGHTA and FQGNSA. The CDR3 runs 15 residues. J lost 2 bases, V lost 5 bases, and 9 bases had no gene match. CDR3 sequence reads: CASSDRVRGAYEQYF. CDR3 DNA sequence: TGTGCCAGCAGCGACAGGGTCAGAGGAGCCTACGAGCAGTACTTC.

The V and J genes are TRBV7-9 and TRBJ2-7, with TRBD2 matching 7 bases. Germline CDR1 reads SEHNR; CDR2 reads FQNEAQ (reference sequence). CDR3 length: 13 amino acids. V lost 5 bases, J lost 6 bases, and 7 bases stayed unmatched. CDR3 coding DNA: TGTGCCAGCAGCGAAATGGGAGGGCTCGAGCAGTACGTC. Translating gives CASSEMGGLEQYV.

CDR3 protein: CASSILASGAYEQYV. DNA for the CDR3: TGTGCCAGCAGCATTCTGGCTAGCGGGGCCTACGAGCAGTACGTC. The chain carries TRBV21-1 and TRBJ2-7; TRBD2 is the table's D call, not checked against the DNA. TRBV21-1 constitutes a pseudogene. The CDR3 has 15 amino acids.

CDR3 DNA: TGCAGCGTTGGTGCGGGTATTGGTGGCTACACCTTC. It is translated as CSVGAGIGGYTF. The chain combines TRBV29-1 with TRBJ1-2; D gene ambiguous. V was pared by 4 bases and J by 7 bases, with 13 bases between. This CDR3 spans 12 amino acids. Germline lookup yields CDR1 SQVTM and CDR2 ANQGSEA.